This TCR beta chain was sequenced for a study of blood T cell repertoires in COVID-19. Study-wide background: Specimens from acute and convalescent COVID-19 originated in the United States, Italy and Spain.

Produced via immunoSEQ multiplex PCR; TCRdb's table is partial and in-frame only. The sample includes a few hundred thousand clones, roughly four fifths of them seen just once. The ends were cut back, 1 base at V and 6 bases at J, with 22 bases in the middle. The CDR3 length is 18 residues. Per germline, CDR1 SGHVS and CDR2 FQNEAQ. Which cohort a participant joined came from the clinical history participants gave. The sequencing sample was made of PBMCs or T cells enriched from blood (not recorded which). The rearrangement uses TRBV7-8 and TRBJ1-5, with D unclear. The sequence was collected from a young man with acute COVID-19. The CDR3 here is CASSLVQQTTWAGQPQHF. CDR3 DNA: TGTGCCAGCAGCTTAGTTCAGCAGACGACCTGGGCCGGTCAGCCCCAGCATTTT. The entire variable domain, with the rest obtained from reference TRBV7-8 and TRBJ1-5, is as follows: GAGVSQSPRYKVAKRGQDVALRCDPISGHVSLFWYQQALGQGPEFLTYFQNEAQLDKSGLPSDRFFAERPEGSVSTLKIQRTQQEDSAVYLCASSLVQQTTWAGQPQHFGDGTRLSIL.